Listed below are T cell receptor beta chains from one sample, sequenced in a study of CD8+ T cells in alopecia areata. Sequencing was performed with immunoSEQ multiplex PCR; in TCRdb, only in-frame clones are kept and a portion is missing. This sample yields roughly 200,000 clones, of which 53% are seen a single time; 11% belongs to the top ten. The material sequenced was CD8+ T cells sorted from blood, taken at week 24, from a patient treated with tofacitinib. The receptors were gathered from a human donor with alopecia areata. Each CDR3 is given with its conserved first and last residue. The order of the fields is D gene, J gene, clone size, V gene, CDR3 protein, CDR3 DNA. D genes are given only for firm matches. Expanded clones are given a class, and other clones once, few, many or no size at all.

>-|TRBJ1-1|-|TRBV10-2
CASRPGTTEAFF
TGCGCCAGCAGGCCCGGGACTACTGAAGCTTTCTTT
>-|TRBJ2-1|once|TRBV2
CASRYGGERNEQFF
TGTGCCAGCCGGTATGGGGGAGAGAGGAATGAGCAGTTCTTC
>-|TRBJ2-1|-|TRBV7-3
CASSLGGEYNEQFF
TGTGCCAGCAGCTTGGGCGGGGAGTACAATGAGCAGTTCTTC
>TRBD2|TRBJ2-3|-|TRBV6-5
CASSATSVRTDTQYF
TGTGCCAGCAGTGCGACTAGCGTCAGGACAGATACGCAGTATTTT
>-|TRBJ1-1|-|TRBV29-1
CSAPLGGEGEAFF
TGCAGCGCACCCCTGGGAGGGGAGGGGGAAGCTTTCTTT
>TRBD2|TRBJ2-1|-|TRBV14
CASSPPGRGARGEQFF
TGTGCCAGCAGCCCCCCGGGGCGGGGGGCAAGGGGTGAGCAGTTCTTC
>TRBD1|TRBJ2-1|few|TRBV5-6
CASRDKKDRGQSNEQFF
TGTGCCAGCAGAGATAAAAAGGACAGGGGGCAGTCCAATGAGCAGTTCTTC
>TRBD1|TRBJ2-7|-|TRBV10-3
CAISGTGTGPYEQYF
TGTGCCATCAGTGGAACCGGGACAGGACCCTACGAGCAGTACTTC
>-|TRBJ1-2|-|TRBV29-1
CSVEGRGGQSYGYTF
TGCAGCGTTGAAGGGAGGGGTGGACAGTCCTATGGCTACACCTTC
>-|TRBJ2-7|-|TRBV28
CASRPMGGGMNEQYF
TGTGCCAGCAGACCTATGGGTGGAGGGATGAACGAGCAGTACTTC
>-|TRBJ1-4|-|TRBV14
CASRPGLGANEKLFF
TGTGCCAGCAGGCCAGGGTTAGGAGCTAATGAAAAACTGTTTTTT
>-|TRBJ1-5|-|TRBV27
CASSLTVEPFQPQHF
TGTGCCAGCAGTTTGACGGTCGAGCCTTTTCAGCCCCAGCATTTT
>-|TRBJ1-2|-|TRBV10-2
CASSEWQPDGGYTF
TGCGCCAGCAGTGAATGGCAACCCGACGGCGGCTACACCTTC
>-|TRBJ2-7|-|TRBV4-3
CASSQEQDSYEQYF
TGCGCCAGCAGCCAAGAGCAGGACTCCTACGAGCAGTACTTC
>-|TRBJ2-3|few|TRBV2
CASSGTEQAGPLDTQYF
TGTGCCAGCAGTGGGACGGAGCAGGCTGGACCCCTTGATACGCAGTATTTT
>-|TRBJ2-2|few|TRBV30
CAWTRQDPGTGELFF
TGTGCCTGGACGCGACAGGATCCGGGGACCGGGGAGCTGTTTTTT
>-|TRBJ1-5|-|TRBV9
CASSVAGELNQPQHF
TGTGCCAGCAGCGTAGCGGGAGAACTCAATCAGCCCCAGCATTTT
>TRBD1|TRBJ2-7|-|TRBV5-1
CASSPKTGDSYEQYF
TGCGCCAGCAGCCCTAAAACAGGGGACTCCTACGAGCAGTACTTC
>TRBD1|TRBJ2-7|-|TRBV7-9
CASSVGQVPYEQYF
TGTGCCAGCAGCGTTGGACAGGTCCCCTACGAGCAGTACTTC
>-|TRBJ2-4|few|TRBV19
CASSIDLEGYIQYF
TGTGCCAGTAGTATAGATCTTGAAGGGTACATTCAGTACTTC
>-|TRBJ2-5|-|TRBV6-6
CASSGSYETQYF
TGTGCCAGCAGTGGCAGCTACGAGACCCAGTACTTC
>-|TRBJ2-1|-|TRBV30
CAWSPDRSGEQFF
TGTGCCTGGAGTCCAGACCGCTCGGGTGAGCAGTTCTTC